These 14 T cell receptor beta chains were all obtained from the same sample, sequenced in a study of shared clonotypes between healthy human individuals. Data came from immunoSEQ multiplex PCR; TCRdb stores just in-frame clones and leaves some out. Of fewer than 800,000 clones in the sample, around 92% are singletons; the top ten hold about a quarter. As defined, naive CD8 cells were CD45RO-negative and positively selected for CCR7, with terminally differentiated effector memory CD45RA+ cells excluded. The sequencing sample was made of naive CD8+ T cells sorted from blood. The receptors stem from a man in his thirties or forties in good health.

The gene calls are TRBV7-9 and TRBJ2-1; the match to TRBD1 covers 9 bases. The V segment lost 2 bases and the J segment 8 bases; nucleotides outside the gene matches: 16. Germline CDR1 reads SEHNR; CDR2 reads FQNEAQ (reference sequence). This CDR3 contains 18 residues. The CDR3 sequence is CASSLPGPGQGLLDEQFF. The CDR3 nucleotides are TGTGCCAGCAGCTTACCCGGGCCGGGACAGGGCCTTCTTGATGAGCAGTTCTTC.

The chain combines TRBV9 with TRBJ2-2, with D unclear. Trimming shortened V by 4 bases and J by 1 base, and 14 bases separated the two germline ends. The CDR3 spans 16 residues. Looked up from germline, CDR1 is SGDLS and CDR2 is YYNGEE. The CDR3 here is CASSPRWAGNTGELFF. Here the CDR3 DNA reads TGTGCCAGCAGCCCCCGGTGGGCAGGGAACACCGGGGAGCTGTTTTTT.

The chain has TRBV7-6 and TRBJ2-1; TRBD1 or TRBD2 may be the D gene (6 bases each). The CDR3 loop spans 18 amino acids. Germline lookup yields CDR1 SGHVS and CDR2 FNYEAQ. Trimming removed 1 base from V and 5 bases from J, with 21 bases in between. The CDR3 loop is CASSLGPTPGAKNNEQFF. The CDR3 coding sequence is TGTGCCAGCAGCTTAGGACCCACCCCGGGGGCTAAGAACAATGAGCAGTTCTTC.

This chain connects TRBV9 to TRBJ2-3, with TRBD2 matching over 13 bases. The germline V gene encodes CDR1 SGDLS and CDR2 YYNGEE. Trimming cost V 4 bases and J 4 bases; bases outside gene matches: 6. The CDR3 runs to 16 residues. CDR3 loop: CASSPGTSGIADTQYF. The CDR3 DNA reads TGTGCCAGCAGCCCGGGGACTAGCGGGATCGCAGATACGCAGTATTTT.

The V call is TRBV5-5, the J call TRBJ2-7; unclear D gene. The CDR3 loop spans 12 amino acids. Trimming took 4 bases from V and 0 from J, leaving 5 bases between them. Germline V lookup: CDR1 SGHKS, CDR2 YYEKEE (reference sequence). CDR3 in amino acids: CASSQSSYEQYF. As DNA, the CDR3 is TGTGCCAGCAGCCAAAGCTCCTACGAGCAGTACTTC.

This clone has only one observation. The chain employs TRBV28 and TRBJ1-4, with D perhaps matching TRBD1 (5 bases). The germline V gene encodes CDR1 MDHEN and CDR2 SYDVKM. The CDR3 has 13 residues. The V and J ends lost 6 bases and 8 bases respectively, with 13 bases between them. In nucleotides, the CDR3 is TGTGCCAGCAGGTTGACAGTCCGAGAAAAACTGTTTTTT. Translated: CASRLTVREKLFF.

V and J are TRBV9 and TRBJ2-7; perhaps TRBD2 as D (6 bases). This CDR3 is built from 14 residues. V was shortened by 4 bases and J by 2 bases, with 13 bases between the two germline ends. Germline CDR1 and CDR2: SGDLS and YYNGEE. The CDR3 DNA reads as TGTGCCAGCAGCCCCCGGGACTTCCCCTACGAGCAGTACTTC. Amino acid sequence: CASSPRDFPYEQYF.

The chain employs TRBV5-4 and TRBJ1-2; maybe TRBD1 (6 bases). This CDR3 contains 15 residues. Germline-derived CDR1 and CDR2 are SGHNT and YYREEE (reference sequence). Trimming stripped 5 bases from V and 5 bases from J, with 19 bases between. In DNA, the CDR3 is TGTGCCAGCAGTAAAAACGGGGGCGCGGGGTATGGCTACACCTTC. Amino acid sequence: CASSKNGGAGYGYTF.

J is TRBJ2-3 and V is TRBV5-8; 15 positions match TRBD2. The CDR3 totals 18 residues. Unmatched junction bases numbered 12, after V lost 4 bases and J lost 6 bases. The germline V gene has CDR1 SGHTS and CDR2 YDEGEE. The CDR3 DNA follows: TGTGCCAGCAGCGGGGCCGGACTAGCGGGAGGGCCTGGGGATACGCAGTATTTT. Its translation: CASSGAGLAGGPGDTQYF.

This chain joins TRBV18 and TRBJ2-4; tentative D call: TRBD2 (5 bases). The CDR3 runs to 16 residues. CDR1 is KGHSH, CDR2 LQKENI, per germline. V was pared by 3 bases and J by 0 bases, with 12 bases between. CDR3 nucleotides: TGTGCCAGCTCACCTCTCGTCGCGGGAGCCAAAAACATTCAGTACTTC. The encoded protein is CASSPLVAGAKNIQYF.

As regards this clone: This sequence may be a read error, since a much larger clone differs from it by one base. V usage is TRBV28 and J usage is TRBJ1-2, with 8 nucleotides matching TRBD1. The CDR3 has 17 amino acids. The germline V gene encodes CDR1 MDHEN and CDR2 SYDVKM. CDR3 nucleotide sequence: TGTGCCAGCAGCTCCACGACAGGGGATCTGCGGTGGTATGACTACACCTTC. Protein product: CASSSTTGDLRWYDYTF.

V gene TRBV6-1 combines with J gene TRBJ2-2; D is undetermined. Germline CDR1 and CDR2: MNHNS and SASEGT. CDR3 length: 12 amino acids. V gave up 7 bases and J gave up 6 bases, with 9 bases separating them. The CDR3: CASMVFAGELFF. The CDR3 nucleotides read TGTGCCAGCATGGTATTTGCCGGGGAGCTGTTTTTT.

Points on this clone: Other DNA sequences of this sample code for an identical CDR3. The chain recombines TRBV6-1 with TRBJ2-7; D gene uncertain. Germline assignment: CDR1 MNHNS and CDR2 SASEGT. Trimming took 9 bases from V and 1 from J, leaving 10 bases between them. The CDR3 is 12 residues long. CDR3 protein: CASRTLSYEQYF. Written as DNA, the CDR3 is TGTGCCAGTCGGACCCTATCCTACGAGCAGTACTTC.

Of note for this clone: Additional DNA sequences in this sample encode the identical CDR3. J is TRBJ1-1 and V is TRBV9; no clear D. This CDR3 contains 12 residues. Between the trimmed V and J ends, which lost 0 bases and 5 bases, there was a span of 5 bases. Germline V gene data show CDR1 as SGDLS and CDR2 as YYNGEE. The CDR3 reads CASSVGGTEAFF. The DNA of the CDR3 is TGTGCCAGCAGCGTAGGAGGTACTGAAGCTTTCTTT.